This passage covers 21 T cell receptor beta chains from one sample sequenced in a study of cytomegalovirus exposure and HLA in healthy donors. This PCR relied on a set of 60 Vbeta primers and 13 Jbeta primers. Here immunoSEQ multiplex PCR was the method, and the copy in TCRdb shows in-frame clones only, minus some. The table includes 130,000 or so clones, 80% to 90% detected once. The sequenced sample was PBMCs. The receptors derive from a woman in her twenties or thirties in good health and CMV-seronegative.

V and J are TRBV11-2 and TRBJ2-2, with D uncertain. Trimming pared 3 bases from V and 4 bases from J, leaving 9 bases between. Germline assignment: CDR1 SGHAT and CDR2 FQNNGV. The length of the CDR3 is 14 residues. The CDR3, as DNA: TGTGCCAGCAGCTTTACAGTTCTCACCGGGGAGCTGTTTTTT. The encoded protein is CASSFTVLTGELFF.

V is TRBV10-1 and J is TRBJ2-2, with D possibly matching TRBD2 (5 bases). Germline V gives CDR1 WNHNN, CDR2 SYGVQD (reference sequence). The ends were cut back, 7 bases at V and 2 bases at J, with 26 bases in the middle. This CDR3 has 19 residues. The CDR3 region has the DNA TGCGCCAGCACCCCCGTCTCAGGTCCGGGATATAGTAACACCGGGGAGCTGTTTTTT. Its protein product is CASTPVSGPGYSNTGELFF.

The V gene is TRBV15, the J gene TRBJ2-1, with 10 bases identical to TRBD2. J lost 4 bases, V lost 2 bases, and 2 bases had no gene match. CDR1 and CDR2 from the germline V gene are LNHNV and YYDKDF (reference sequence). This CDR3 is 15 amino acids long. The CDR3 coding sequence is TGTGCCACCAGCAGACTAGCGGGGGATTACAATGAGCAGTTCTTC. Amino acid sequence: CATSRLAGDYNEQFF.

This chain connects TRBV4-3 to TRBJ1-3; D gene unclear. Germline V gene sequence: CDR1 LGHNA, CDR2 YSLEER. This CDR3 is built from 15 residues. The ends were cut back, 0 bases at V and 5 bases at J, with 11 bases in the middle. CDR3 sequence reads: CASSQEDEVRNTIYF. CDR3 DNA: TGCGCCAGCAGCCAAGAAGACGAGGTTCGAAACACCATATATTTT.

The chain carries TRBV5-5 and TRBJ2-5, with D possibly TRBD1 on 6 matching bases. Trimming pared 4 bases from V and 2 bases from J, leaving 9 bases between. CDR3 length: 13 amino acids. Germline CDR1 SGHKS, CDR2 YYEKEE (reference sequence). The CDR3: CASSIQGQETQYF. In nucleotides, the CDR3 is TGTGCCAGCAGCATTCAGGGGCAAGAGACCCAGTACTTC.

The chain joins TRBV10-3 to TRBJ2-7; weak D call: TRBD1 (5 bases). This CDR3 comprises 11 residues. V was shortened by 10 bases and J by 3 bases, with 10 bases between the two germline ends. Looked up from germline, CDR1 is ENHRY and CDR2 is SYGVKD. CDR3 nucleotide sequence: TGTGCCACCCGACAGAACTACGAGCAGTACTTC. It codes for CATRQNYEQYF.

V is TRBV30 and J is TRBJ2-1, with D possibly TRBD2 on 5 matching bases. Per the germline V gene, CDR1 is GTSNPN and CDR2 is SVGIG (reference sequence). The CDR3 is 16 residues long. Trimming pared 0 bases from V and 9 bases from J, leaving 21 bases between. CDR3 sequence: CAWSVPQIALGSEQFF. CDR3 in DNA: TGTGCCTGGAGTGTACCCCAAATAGCGCTTGGGAGTGAGCAGTTCTTC.

V is TRBV19 and J is TRBJ2-7, with D possibly being TRBD2 (5 bases). Germline V gene data show CDR1 as LNHDA and CDR2 as SQIVND (reference sequence). V lost 6 bases, J lost 3 bases, and 15 bases lay in between. The CDR3 runs 14 residues. DNA for the CDR3: TGTGCCAGTAGCCGGGCGGGTGGAGGCTACGAGCAGTACTTC. It is translated as CASSRAGGGYEQYF.

V gene TRBV5-4 combines with J gene TRBJ1-4, with TRBD1 as a possible D gene (5 bases). The CDR3 is 12 residues long. Between the trimmed V and J ends, which lost 5 bases and 7 bases, there was a span of 9 bases. CDR1 is SGHNT and CDR2 is YYREEE in the germline V gene (reference sequence). For the CDR3, the DNA is TGTGCCAGCAGTCGACAGTCTGAAAAACTGTTTTTT. Amino acid sequence: CASSRQSEKLFF.

The genes are TRBV29-1 and TRBJ2-5; TRBD1 aligns across 11 bases. V gave up 3 bases and J gave up 4 bases; unmatched junction bases: 1. Per the germline V gene, CDR1 is SQVTM and CDR2 is ANQGSEA. This CDR3 has 13 residues. For the CDR3, the DNA is TGCAGCGTTGAGGGACAGGGGGGAGAGACCCAGTACTTC. Residues: CSVEGQGGETQYF.

This clone was detected a few times. The V and J genes are TRBV11-2 and TRBJ2-7; TRBD1 matches 12 bases. Trimming cost V 4 bases and J 0 bases; bases outside gene matches: 13. Germline CDR1 SGHAT, CDR2 FQNNGV. The CDR3 sequence is 19 residues long. CDR3: CASSSPSGTGGPSSYEQYF. CDR3 sequence (DNA): TGTGCCAGCAGCTCCCCATCCGGGACAGGGGGCCCGAGCTCCTACGAGCAGTACTTC.

This chain joins TRBV9 and TRBJ1-5; 8 nucleotides agree with TRBD1. Germline values: CDR1 SGDLS, CDR2 YYNGEE. The CDR3 sequence is 21 residues long. The ends lost 3 bases at V and 0 bases at J; junction bases unmatched: 20. Here the CDR3 reads CASSARQGTERIDYSNQPQHF. CDR3 coding DNA: TGTGCCAGCAGCGCCCGACAGGGGACTGAGCGGATCGATTATAGCAATCAGCCCCAGCATTTT.

The V call is TRBV7-9, the J call TRBJ1-1, with TRBD1 identical over 8 bases. Trimming took 4 bases from V and 4 from J; bases not matched to a gene: 5. Germline CDR1 is SEHNR and CDR2 is FQNEAQ (reference sequence). The CDR3 contains 14 residues. CDR3 loop: CASSSVQGGTEAFF. CDR3 nucleotide sequence: TGTGCCAGCAGCTCAGTACAGGGGGGCACTGAAGCTTTCTTT.

The chain couples TRBV28 to TRBJ2-7; no firm D call. The CDR3 consists of 15 residues. Trimming stripped 5 bases from V and 2 bases from J, with 16 bases between. The V gene's germline CDR1 is MDHEN and CDR2 SYDVKM. In nucleotides, the CDR3 is TGTGCCAGCAGTGTCCGATGGGCTTCTACCTACGAGCAGTACTTC. Its translation is CASSVRWASTYEQYF.

V usage is TRBV5-4 and J usage is TRBJ2-2; 9 bases fit TRBD2. The junction had 15 bases not matched to a gene; V was cut back by 4 bases and J by 5 bases. Germline assignment: CDR1 SGHNT and CDR2 YYREEE (reference sequence). This CDR3 spans 18 amino acids. The CDR3 DNA sequence: TGTGCCAGCAGCCCCCGGGAGCGGGGGGCCGTGGGGACCGGGGAGCTGTTTTTT. Protein: CASSPRERGAVGTGELFF.

The rearrangement joins TRBV7-9 to TRBJ2-6, with 8 bases lining up with TRBD1. Germline CDR1 SEHNR, CDR2 FQNEAQ (reference sequence). The junction had 8 bases not matched to a gene; V was cut back by 2 bases and J by 2 bases. There are 18 residues in the CDR3. The CDR3 DNA reads as TGTGCCAGCAGCTTAAGGACAGGGAGAAACACTGGGGCCAACGTCCTGACTTTC. It is translated as CASSLRTGRNTGANVLTF.

The chain is built from TRBV6-5 and TRBJ2-7; perhaps TRBD1 as D (6 bases). The CDR3 is 15 amino acids. V lost 6 bases and J 0 bases, leaving 15 bases between the germline ends. The V gene's germline CDR1 is MNHEY and CDR2 SVGAGI. The CDR3 DNA follows: TGTGCCAGCAGACGAGGACAGTTAAGCTCCTACGAGCAGTACTTC. Amino acids: CASRRGQLSSYEQYF.

This chain joins TRBV19 and TRBJ1-2, with D uncertain. The V gene lost 5 bases and the J gene lost 4 bases, with 11 bases spanning the gap. The CDR3 is 13 amino acids. Per germline, CDR1 LNHDA and CDR2 SQIVND (reference sequence). CDR3 sequence reads: CASSRMRSYGYTF. CDR3 coding DNA: TGTGCCAGTAGTCGAATGAGGAGCTATGGCTACACCTTC. The full variable domain, rest sourced from reference TRBV19 and TRBJ1-2, is DGGITQSPKYLFRKEGQNVTLSCEQNLNHDAMYWYRQDPGQGLRLIYYSQIVNDFQKGDIAEGYSVSREKKESFPLTVTSAQKNPTAFYLCASSRMRSYGYTFGSGTRLTVV.

The chain combines TRBV21-1 with TRBJ2-7; the tabulated D call, TRBD2, remains unverified against the DNA. TRBV21-1 is reported as a pseudogene. There are 12 residues in the CDR3. The CDR3 DNA reads as TGTGCCAGCAGAAGAGATGTGAACGAGCAGTACTTC. It specifies CASRRDVNEQYF.

The J gene is TRBJ1-2, the V gene TRBV19; 7 bases map to TRBD1. With V trimmed by 6 bases and J by 3 bases, 13 bases remained unmatched. The CDR3 sequence is 16 residues long. Looked up from germline, CDR1 is LNHDA and CDR2 is SQIVND (reference sequence). The CDR3 nucleotides read TGTGCCAGTAGCATGCTACAGACAGGGAGGCACTATGGCTACACCTTC. Residues: CASSMLQTGRHYGYTF.

The chain links TRBV4-1 to TRBJ2-1, with 9 positions matching TRBD2. Germline V gene sequence: CDR1 MGHRA, CDR2 YSYEKL. The CDR3 runs to 16 residues. V lost 0 bases, J lost 3 bases, and 3 bases stayed unmatched. This chain's CDR3 is CASSQDRTSDYNEQFF. As DNA, the CDR3 is TGCGCCAGCAGCCAAGACCGGACTAGCGACTACAATGAGCAGTTCTTC.